This T cell receptor beta chain appears in the sequencing data of a study of blood T cell repertoires in COVID-19. Whole-study context: In each case, the material was cDNA or gDNA derived from T cells, B-cell-depleted T cells, or PBMCs.

The assay was immunoSEQ multiplex PCR, and TCRdb's table has in-frame clones only and misses some. This table has fewer than 300,000 clones, roughly 92% appearing once. The specimen sequenced was peripheral blood. The receptor's source is a woman in her 30s with COVID-19, enrolled during active disease.

The CDR3 region is CASSQETSGNNEQFF. In DNA form, the CDR3 reads TGTGCCAGCAGCCAAGAGACTAGCGGAAACAATGAGCAGTTCTTC. J is TRBJ2-1 and V is TRBV4-2; 9 nucleotides match TRBD2. The CDR3 consists of 15 residues. CDR1 LGHNA and CDR2 YNFKEQ come from the germline V gene. Trimming at V came to 0 bases and at J to 5 bases, leaving 2 bases not matched to a gene.